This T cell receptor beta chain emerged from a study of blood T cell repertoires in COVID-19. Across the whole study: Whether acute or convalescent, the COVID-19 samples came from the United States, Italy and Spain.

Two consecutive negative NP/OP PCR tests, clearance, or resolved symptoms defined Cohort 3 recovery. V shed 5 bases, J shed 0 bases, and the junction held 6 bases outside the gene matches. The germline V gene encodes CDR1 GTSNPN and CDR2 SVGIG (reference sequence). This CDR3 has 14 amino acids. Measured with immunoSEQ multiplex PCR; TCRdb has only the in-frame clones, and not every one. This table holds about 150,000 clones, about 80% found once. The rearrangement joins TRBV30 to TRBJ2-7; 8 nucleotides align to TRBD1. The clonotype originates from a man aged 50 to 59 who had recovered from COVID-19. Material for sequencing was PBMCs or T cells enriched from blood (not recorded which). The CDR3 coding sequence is TGTGCCTGGGGACAGGGTCCGAGCTCCTACGAGCAGTACTTC. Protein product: CAWGQGPSSYEQYF.